The 20 T cell receptor beta chains below all came from one sample that was sequenced in a study of blood T cell repertoires in COVID-19. The table came from immunoSEQ multiplex PCR; TCRdb's copy has only in-frame clones and leaves some out. Here the sample spans about 480,000 clones, roughly 89% being singletons. The sample taken for sequencing was peripheral blood. Source of these receptors: a woman in her 50s with COVID-19, enrolled during active disease.

This chain uses TRBV19 with TRBJ1-2; 7 nucleotides agree with TRBD1. V lost 9 bases to trimming and J lost 4 bases; unmatched junction nucleotides: 11. The CDR3 consists of 14 residues. Germline V gene sequence: CDR1 LNHDA, CDR2 SQIVND (reference sequence). DNA of the CDR3: TGTGCCAGCATTAACAGGGGCCTAAGCTATGGCTACACCTTC. It translates to CASINRGLSYGYTF. The full variable domain, with the rest looked up from reference TRBV19 and TRBJ1-2, is DGGITQSPKYLFRKEGQNVTLSCEQNLNHDAMYWYRQDPGQGLRLIYYSQIVNDFQKGDIAEGYSVSREKKESFPLTVTSAQKNPTAFYLCASINRGLSYGYTFGSGTRLTVV.

Only a few counts were recorded for this clone. The rearrangement uses TRBV10-3 and TRBJ2-7; 8 bases are shared with TRBD1. V shed 9 bases, J shed 5 bases, and the junction held 9 bases outside the gene matches. Looked up from germline, CDR1 is ENHRY and CDR2 is SYGVKD. CDR3 length equals 13 residues. The CDR3 DNA sequence: TGTGCCATGACACAGGGGGTTCGCGACGAGCAGTACTTC. Translation gives CAMTQGVRDEQYF.

The gene calls are TRBV7-9 and TRBJ1-1; 7 bases align to TRBD1. Trimming cost V 2 bases and J 5 bases; bases outside gene matches: 8. In germline, CDR1 is SEHNR, CDR2 FQNEAQ (reference sequence). The CDR3 sequence is 15 residues long. In nucleotides, the CDR3 is TGTGCCAGCAGCTTAATGGGGGTACAGGGGACTGAAGCTTTCTTT. Translating it yields CASSLMGVQGTEAFF.

The chain combines TRBV12-3 or TRBV12-4 with TRBJ1-1; the D is unclear. Trimming removed 7 bases from V and 7 bases from J, with 16 bases in between. CDR3 length equals 13 residues. CDR3 nucleotide sequence: TGTGCCAGCACATCGACACCTATTCTTGAAGCTTTCTTT. Amino acid sequence: CASTSTPILEAFF.

The chain uses TRBV10-3 and TRBJ1-2, with 7 bases matching TRBD1. The germline CDR1 and CDR2 sequences are ENHRY and SYGVKD. J was trimmed by 2 bases and V by 4 bases; bases with no gene match: 4. The CDR3 spans 14 residues. The CDR3 here is CAISVRQGNYGYTF. The CDR3 DNA reads TGTGCCATCAGTGTCCGACAGGGAAACTATGGCTACACCTTC.

The rearrangement links TRBV5-4 to TRBJ2-1, with D possibly matching TRBD2 (6 bases). The CDR3 length is 14 residues. Germline-derived CDR1 and CDR2 are SGHNT and YYREEE (reference sequence). Deletions cut 2 bases from V and 5 bases from J, with 11 bases between. The CDR3 sequence is CASSFTRGNNEQFF. In DNA, the CDR3 is TGTGCCAGCAGCTTCACCCGGGGGAACAATGAGCAGTTCTTC.

The chain carries TRBV11-2 and TRBJ1-1; 8 nucleotides match TRBD1. CDR3 length: 14 amino acids. Germline V lookup: CDR1 SGHAT, CDR2 FQNNGV. The V gene end was trimmed by 4 bases and the J gene end by 8 bases; junction bases not matched to a gene: 9. CDR3 sequence reads: CASSSGQGGLEAFF. The CDR3 DNA is TGTGCCAGCAGCTCAGGACAGGGAGGACTCGAAGCTTTCTTT.

This chain links TRBV29-1 with TRBJ1-1, with a tentative D call TRBD1 (5 bases). Trimming shortened V by 6 bases and J by 4 bases, and 15 bases separated the two germline ends. The CDR3 has 13 residues. Germline V CDR1 and CDR2: SQVTM, ANQGSEA. CDR3 sequence reads: CSVFRDDGTEAFF. The DNA for the CDR3 is TGCAGCGTATTCAGGGATGACGGCACTGAAGCTTTCTTT.

This clone was seen only a few times. In the same sample, other DNA sequences code for this CDR3. The chain's CDR3 is CASSHGLAGGPGELFF. The CDR3 bases are TGTGCCAGCAGCCACGGACTAGCGGGGGGGCCCGGGGAGCTGTTTTTT. The V and J genes are TRBV3-1 (or the pseudogene TRBV3-2) and TRBJ2-2; TRBD2 matches at 15 bases. After removal of 3 bases from V and 6 bases from J, the junction contained 2 bases not matched to a gene. Germline V gives CDR1 LGHDT, CDR2 YNNKEL (reference sequence). CDR3 length: 16 amino acids.

This chain joins TRBV5-1 and TRBJ2-1; 8 positions match TRBD2. Germline CDR1 SGHRS, CDR2 YFSETQ. Trimming cost V 4 bases and J 10 bases; bases outside gene matches: 10. This CDR3 contains 14 residues. The CDR3 is CASSPTSDGNEQFF. As DNA, the CDR3 is TGCGCCAGCAGCCCGACTAGCGACGGTAACGAGCAGTTCTTC.

The chain couples TRBV11-2 to TRBJ2-1; D may be TRBD2 (5 bases). Deletions cut 1 base from V and 3 bases from J, with 19 bases between. The CDR3 is made up of 18 amino acids. The V gene's germline CDR1 is SGHAT and CDR2 FQNNGV. In DNA form, the CDR3 reads TGTGCCAGCAGCTTAGGATCCGGTCCCTGGACTGACTACAATGAGCAGTTCTTC. It yields the protein CASSLGSGPWTDYNEQFF.

This sequence joins TRBV7-9 and TRBJ1-2; 7 nucleotides align to TRBD1. The CDR3 length is 14 residues. In germline, CDR1 is SEHNR, CDR2 FQNEAQ (reference sequence). J lost 4 bases, V lost 4 bases, and 6 bases had no gene match. The CDR3 spells CASSSRQGAYGYTF. In DNA form, the CDR3 reads TGTGCCAGCAGCTCCCGACAGGGTGCCTATGGCTACACCTTC.

The J gene is TRBJ1-4, the V gene TRBV29-1; no reliable D call. The ends were cut back, 3 bases at V and 8 bases at J, with 10 bases in the middle. The CDR3 covers 12 residues. Germline CDR1 SQVTM, CDR2 ANQGSEA. CDR3 DNA sequence: TGCAGCGTTGAGGAGGATCGGGAAAAACTGTTTTTT. It translates to CSVEEDREKLFF.

The V and J genes are TRBV11-2 and TRBJ1-4; a weak D match, TRBD1 (5 bases). The V end was cut by 3 bases, the J end by 5 bases, with 10 bases between. This CDR3 comprises 14 residues. CDR1 is SGHAT, CDR2 FQNNGV, per germline. CDR3 sequence (DNA): TGTGCCAGCAGCTTTACCAGGGCGAATGAAAAACTGTTTTTT. This translates into CASSFTRANEKLFF.

The chain links TRBV14 to TRBJ2-1, with TRBD1 matching over 7 bases. V lost 0 bases, J lost 6 bases, and 8 bases stayed unmatched. CDR1 SGHDN and CDR2 FVKESK come from the germline V gene. The CDR3 is 16 residues long. CDR3 in amino acids: CASSQDGWDSLNEQFF. As DNA, the CDR3 is TGTGCCAGCAGCCAAGATGGATGGGACAGCCTCAATGAGCAGTTCTTC.

The CDR3 nucleotides read TGTGCCAGCAAGGCGGGTTCTACCTACGAGCAGTACTTC. This gives the protein CASKAGSTYEQYF. The genes are TRBV2 and TRBJ2-7, with D tentatively TRBD2 (5 bases). The length of the CDR3 is 13 residues. V lost 7 bases to trimming and J lost 2 bases, with 12 bases between them. Germline V CDR1 and CDR2: SNHLY, FYNNEI.

This chain connects TRBV4-1 to TRBJ2-3; 8 bases map to TRBD2. CDR1 and CDR2 from the germline V gene are MGHRA and YSYEKL. With 1 base clipped from V and 0 bases from J, the junction kept 18 bases outside the gene matches. There are 21 residues in the CDR3. For the CDR3, the DNA is TGCGCCAGCAGCCAAGTTCTCGGGGGGGGAGGACGTCTTTCTAGCACAGATACGCAGTATTTT. Translation gives CASSQVLGGGGRLSSTDTQYF.

The chain employs TRBV2 and TRBJ2-7, with a tentative D call TRBD1 (5 bases). With 11 bases removed from V and 2 bases from J, the gap between germline ends came to 13 bases. This CDR3 region has 12 residues. CDR1 and CDR2 (germline): SNHLY, FYNNEI. The DNA for the CDR3 is TGTGCCTGTAAACAGGCCGCCTACGAGCAGTACTTC. Protein sequence: CACKQAAYEQYF.

V gene TRBV5-1 combines with J gene TRBJ1-1; TRBD1 is a possible D gene (6 bases). From germline, CDR1 is SGHRS and CDR2 YFSETQ. The CDR3 is 14 residues long. The V end lost 4 bases, the J end lost 2 bases, and 12 bases lay between the germline ends. This CDR3 is CASSIWTDNTEAFF. CDR3 in DNA: TGCGCCAGCAGCATATGGACAGATAACACTGAAGCTTTCTTT.

The J gene is TRBJ2-7, the V gene TRBV28; TRBD1 agrees at 11 bases. With V trimmed by 1 base and J by 6 bases, 5 bases remained unmatched. The germline gives CDR1 MDHEN, CDR2 SYDVKM. This CDR3 spans 15 amino acids. CDR3 protein: CASSLSGTGGSEQYF. The CDR3, as DNA: TGTGCCAGCAGTTTATCCGGGACAGGGGGAAGCGAGCAGTACTTC.